Listed here is a single TCR beta chain. Its antigen is still unknown. This sample stems from a study of cytomegalovirus exposure and HLA in healthy donors. Study outcomes and limitations: Highly shared sequence variants in one cluster were likely a sequencing artifact. The study listed about 150 cytomegalovirus-associated TCR beta chains.

60 Vbeta and 13 Jbeta primers were used in PCR. Here immunoSEQ multiplex PCR was the method, and the copy in TCRdb shows in-frame clones only, minus some. The table has under 130,000 clones, around two thirds seen once. The V gene's germline CDR1 is MGHDK and CDR2 SYGVNS. V was trimmed by 7 bases and J by 4 bases, leaving 22 bases between them. The CDR3 is 16 amino acids. The chain carries TRBV25-1 and TRBJ1-2; D may be TRBD1 (5 bases). Sequenced input: PBMCs. The clonotype originates from a man aged 25 to 40 in good health and CMV-seropositive. This CDR3 is CASTPTGLGLGYGYTF. DNA of the CDR3: TGTGCCAGCACTCCAACGGGCCTGGGACTGGGCTATGGCTACACCTTC.